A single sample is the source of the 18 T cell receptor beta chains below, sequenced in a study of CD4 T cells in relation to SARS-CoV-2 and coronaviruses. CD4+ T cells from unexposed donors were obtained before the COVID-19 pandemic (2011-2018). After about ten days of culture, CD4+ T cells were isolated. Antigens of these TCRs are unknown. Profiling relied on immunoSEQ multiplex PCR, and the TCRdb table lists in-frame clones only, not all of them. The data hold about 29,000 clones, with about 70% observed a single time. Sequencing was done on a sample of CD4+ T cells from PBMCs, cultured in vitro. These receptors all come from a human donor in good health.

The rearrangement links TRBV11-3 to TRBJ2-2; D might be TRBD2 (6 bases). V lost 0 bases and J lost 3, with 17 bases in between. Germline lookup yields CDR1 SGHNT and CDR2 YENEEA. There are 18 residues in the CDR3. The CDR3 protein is CASSLDPGLGGYTGELFF. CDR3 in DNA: TGTGCCAGCAGCTTAGACCCGGGCCTCGGGGGTTACACCGGGGAGCTGTTTTTT.

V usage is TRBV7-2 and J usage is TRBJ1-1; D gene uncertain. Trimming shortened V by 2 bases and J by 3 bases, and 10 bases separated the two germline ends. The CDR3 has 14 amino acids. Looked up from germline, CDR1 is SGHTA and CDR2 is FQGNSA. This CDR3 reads CASSLFPGDTEAFF. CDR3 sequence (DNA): TGTGCCAGCAGCTTATTTCCGGGAGACACTGAAGCTTTCTTT.

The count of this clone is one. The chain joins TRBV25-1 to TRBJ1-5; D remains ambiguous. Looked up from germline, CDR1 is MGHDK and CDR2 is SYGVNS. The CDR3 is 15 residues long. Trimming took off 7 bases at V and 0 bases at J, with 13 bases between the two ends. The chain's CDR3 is CASTTRGYSNQPQHF. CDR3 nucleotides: TGTGCCAGCACCACCCGGGGTTATAGCAATCAGCCCCAGCATTTT.

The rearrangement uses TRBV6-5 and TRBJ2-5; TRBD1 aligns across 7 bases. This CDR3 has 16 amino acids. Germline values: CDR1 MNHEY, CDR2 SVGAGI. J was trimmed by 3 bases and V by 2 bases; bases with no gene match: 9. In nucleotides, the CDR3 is TGTGCCAGCAGTTACACAGCCGGGACAGTGGAAGAGACCCAGTACTTC. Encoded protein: CASSYTAGTVEETQYF.

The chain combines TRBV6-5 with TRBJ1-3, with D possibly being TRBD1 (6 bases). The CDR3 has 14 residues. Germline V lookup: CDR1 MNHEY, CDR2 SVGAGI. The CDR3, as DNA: TGTGCTCACACCCGGGACACAGCTGGAAACACCATATATTTT. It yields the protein CAHTRDTAGNTIYF.

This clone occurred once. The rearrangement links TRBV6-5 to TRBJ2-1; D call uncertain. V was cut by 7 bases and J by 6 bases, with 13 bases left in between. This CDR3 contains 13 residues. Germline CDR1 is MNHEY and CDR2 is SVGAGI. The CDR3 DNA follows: TGTGCCAGCACGACGGGCGGAATCAATGAGCAGTTCTTC. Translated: CASTTGGINEQFF.

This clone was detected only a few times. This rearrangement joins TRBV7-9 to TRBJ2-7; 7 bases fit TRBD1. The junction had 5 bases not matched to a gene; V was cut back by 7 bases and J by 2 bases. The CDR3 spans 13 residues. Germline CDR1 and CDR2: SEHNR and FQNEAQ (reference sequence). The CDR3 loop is CASNRQGAYEQYF. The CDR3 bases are TGTGCCAGCAACAGACAGGGTGCCTACGAGCAGTACTTC.

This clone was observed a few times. The CDR3 DNA follows: TGCGCCAGCAGCTTGGAGGGTAGCGGGAGTTCGCGTGAGCAGTTCTTC. Protein sequence: CASSLEGSGSSREQFF. The chain joins TRBV5-1 to TRBJ2-1, with 9 positions matching TRBD2. With V trimmed by 0 bases and J by 9 bases, 10 bases remained unmatched. Germline V gene sequence: CDR1 SGHRS, CDR2 YFSETQ. The CDR3 contains 16 residues.

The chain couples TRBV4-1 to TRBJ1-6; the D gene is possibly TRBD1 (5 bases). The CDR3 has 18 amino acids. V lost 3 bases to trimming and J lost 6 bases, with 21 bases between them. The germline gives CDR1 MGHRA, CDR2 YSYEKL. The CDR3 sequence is CASSHNHGAGGVNSPLHF. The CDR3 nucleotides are TGCGCCAGCAGCCATAACCACGGCGCCGGGGGGGTTAATTCACCCCTCCACTTT.

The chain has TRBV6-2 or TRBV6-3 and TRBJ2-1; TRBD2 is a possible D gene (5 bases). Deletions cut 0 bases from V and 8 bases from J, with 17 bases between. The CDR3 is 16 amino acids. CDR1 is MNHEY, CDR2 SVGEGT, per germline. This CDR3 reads CASSYSSAPNPYEQFF. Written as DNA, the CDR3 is TGTGCCAGCAGTTACTCTAGCGCTCCCAATCCCTATGAGCAGTTCTTC.

The CDR3: CATSAAGTRNTGELFF. The CDR3 DNA sequence: TGTGCCACCAGTGCCGCCGGGACTAGAAACACCGGGGAGCTGTTTTTT. The chain couples TRBV24-1 to TRBJ2-2; 8 bases match TRBD2. CDR1 is KGHDR and CDR2 is SFDVKD in the germline V gene. J lost 2 bases, V lost 5 bases, and 6 bases had no gene match. This CDR3 has 16 residues.

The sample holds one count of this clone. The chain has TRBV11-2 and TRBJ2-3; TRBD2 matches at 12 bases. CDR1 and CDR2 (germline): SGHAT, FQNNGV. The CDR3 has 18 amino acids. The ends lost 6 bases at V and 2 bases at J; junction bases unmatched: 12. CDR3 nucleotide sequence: TGTGCCAGCAGGTTACTAGCGGGGGGCTATAGAAACACAGATACGCAGTATTTT. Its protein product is CASRLLAGGYRNTDTQYF.

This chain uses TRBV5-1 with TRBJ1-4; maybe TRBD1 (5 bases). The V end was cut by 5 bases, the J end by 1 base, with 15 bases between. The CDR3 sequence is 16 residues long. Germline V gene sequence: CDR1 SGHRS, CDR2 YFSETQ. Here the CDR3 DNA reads TGCGCCAGCAGGCCCGGACACTTCGGAACTAATGAAAAACTGTTTTTT. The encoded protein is CASRPGHFGTNEKLFF.

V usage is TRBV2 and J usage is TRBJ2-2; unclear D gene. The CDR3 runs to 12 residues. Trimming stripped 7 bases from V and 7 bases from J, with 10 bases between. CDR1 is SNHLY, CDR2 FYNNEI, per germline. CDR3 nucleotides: TGTGCCAGCACCCGGTCGTACGGGGAGCTGTTTTTT. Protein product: CASTRSYGELFF.

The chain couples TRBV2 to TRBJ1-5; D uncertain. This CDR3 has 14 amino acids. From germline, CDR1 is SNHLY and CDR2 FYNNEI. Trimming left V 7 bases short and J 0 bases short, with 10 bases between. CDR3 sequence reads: CASKQQHSNQPQHF. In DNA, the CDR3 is TGTGCCAGCAAACAGCAACATAGCAATCAGCCCCAGCATTTT.

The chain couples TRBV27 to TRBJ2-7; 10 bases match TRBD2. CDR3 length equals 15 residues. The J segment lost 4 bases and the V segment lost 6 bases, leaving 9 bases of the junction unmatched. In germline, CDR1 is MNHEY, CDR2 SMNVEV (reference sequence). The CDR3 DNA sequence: TGTGCCAGCAGGCCGGGGGGTAGCGGGGGGTACGAGCAGTACTTC. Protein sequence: CASRPGGSGGYEQYF.

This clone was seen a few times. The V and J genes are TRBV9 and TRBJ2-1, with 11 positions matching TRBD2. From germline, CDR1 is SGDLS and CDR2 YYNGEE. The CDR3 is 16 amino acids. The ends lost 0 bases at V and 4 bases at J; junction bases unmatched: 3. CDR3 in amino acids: CASSVDIAGGYNEQFF. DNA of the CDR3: TGTGCCAGCAGCGTAGATATAGCGGGGGGGTACAATGAGCAGTTCTTC.

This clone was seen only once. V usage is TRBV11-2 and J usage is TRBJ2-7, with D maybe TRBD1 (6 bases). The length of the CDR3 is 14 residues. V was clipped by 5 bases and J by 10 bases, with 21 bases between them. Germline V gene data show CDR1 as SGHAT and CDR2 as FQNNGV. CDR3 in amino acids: CASSHFTGFLDQYF. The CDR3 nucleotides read TGTGCCAGCAGCCACTTCACAGGGTTCCTCGATCAGTACTTC.